This T cell receptor (beta chain) was identified during a study of shared clonotypes between healthy human individuals. The assay was immunoSEQ multiplex PCR, and TCRdb's table has in-frame clones only and misses some. The sample contains approximately 2.5 million clones, roughly 93% of which appear only once. The V gene lost 1 base and the J gene lost 5 bases, with 8 bases spanning the gap. CDR1 is MDHEN and CDR2 is SYDVKM in the germline V gene. CDR3 length: 13 amino acids. The J gene is TRBJ1-2, the V gene TRBV28; D uncertain. The sequenced sample was naive CD4+ T cells from PBMCs. The subset was: CD45RA+ positively selected. This sequence originates from a young man in good health. Some clones in this sample may be carry-over from other donors' samples. The CDR3 coding sequence is TGTGCCAGCAGTTTATCCCTTAAGTATGGCTACACCTTC. The encoded protein is CASSLSLKYGYTF.